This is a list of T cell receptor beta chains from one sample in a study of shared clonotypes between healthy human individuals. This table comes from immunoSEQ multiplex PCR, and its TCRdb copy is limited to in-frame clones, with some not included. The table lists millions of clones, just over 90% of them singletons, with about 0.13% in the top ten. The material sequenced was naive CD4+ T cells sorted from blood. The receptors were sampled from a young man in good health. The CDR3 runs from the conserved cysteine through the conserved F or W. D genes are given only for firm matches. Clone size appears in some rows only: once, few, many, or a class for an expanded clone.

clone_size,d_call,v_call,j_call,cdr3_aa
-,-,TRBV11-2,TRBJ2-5,CASSPTPAGEETQYF
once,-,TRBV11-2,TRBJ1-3,CASNGQNSGNTIYF
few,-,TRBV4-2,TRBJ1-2,CASSQAEGPNYGYTF
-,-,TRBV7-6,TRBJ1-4,CAAGGATNEKLFF
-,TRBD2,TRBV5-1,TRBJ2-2,CASSGLAGTGELFF
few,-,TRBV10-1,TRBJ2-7,CASSESRRSYEQYF
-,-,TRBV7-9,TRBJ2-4,CASSLAWDLAKNIQYF
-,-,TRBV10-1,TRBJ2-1,CASSESSYGEQFF
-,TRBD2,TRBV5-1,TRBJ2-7,CASSLTPAGATYEQYF
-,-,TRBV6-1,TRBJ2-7,CASSERWEQYF
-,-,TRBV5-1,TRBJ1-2,CASSFRGASGYTF
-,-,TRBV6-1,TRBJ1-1,CASSEQGMNTEAFF
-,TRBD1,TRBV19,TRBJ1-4,CASRDRGSTNEKLFF
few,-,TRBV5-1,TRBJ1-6,CASSLDGRGDSPLHF
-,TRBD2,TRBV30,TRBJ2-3,CAWSVRGREGVDTQYF
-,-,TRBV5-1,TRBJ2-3,CASSLDSTNTDTQYF
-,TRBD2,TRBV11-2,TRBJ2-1,CASSLVSSGRAWYNEQFF
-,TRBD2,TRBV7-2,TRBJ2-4,CASSKGLAEAKNIQYF
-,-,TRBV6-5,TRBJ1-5,CASSYMERDQPQHF
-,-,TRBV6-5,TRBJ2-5,CASSLGETQYF
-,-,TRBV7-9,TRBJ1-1,CASSFHLGMNTEAFF
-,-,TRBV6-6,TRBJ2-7,CASGNSYYEQYF
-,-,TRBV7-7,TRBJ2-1,CASSLGREDEQFF
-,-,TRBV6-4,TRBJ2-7,CASREGYRVQYF
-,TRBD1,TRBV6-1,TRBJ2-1,CASSEKDRISYNEQFF
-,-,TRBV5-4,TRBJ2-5,CASSLASETQYF
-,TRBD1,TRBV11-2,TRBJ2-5,CASSLDGTGGETQYF
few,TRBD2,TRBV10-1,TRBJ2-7,CASSESIAGKNEQYF
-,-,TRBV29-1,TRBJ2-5,CSVSGSSQETQYF
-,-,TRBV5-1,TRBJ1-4,CASRRGGETNEKLFF
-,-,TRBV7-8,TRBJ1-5,CASSIRRNNQPQHF
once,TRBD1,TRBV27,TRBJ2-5,CASSFAGGAETQYF
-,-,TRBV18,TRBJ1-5,CASSPDRPGQPQHF
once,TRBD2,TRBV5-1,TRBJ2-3,CASSAGGNTDTQYF
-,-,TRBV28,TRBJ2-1,CASTSPLTVSYNEQFF
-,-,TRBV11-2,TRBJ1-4,CASSFRQSEKLFF
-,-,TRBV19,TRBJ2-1,CASSIGLNNEQFF
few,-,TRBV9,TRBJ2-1,CASSVGPNNEQFF
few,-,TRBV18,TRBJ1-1,CASSTDRNTEAFF
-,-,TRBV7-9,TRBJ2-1,CASRAPTGNEQFF